A single sample gave rise to the 18 T cell receptor beta chains below, sequenced in a study of control samples from healthy donors and cancer patients. The repertoire was sequenced with immunoSEQ multiplex PCR; TCRdb's copy has only in-frame clones and lacks some. The sample has around 200,000 clones; roughly 94% are singletons. What was sequenced was blood. These TCRs come from a man aged 45-65 years in good health.

V usage is TRBV18 and J usage is TRBJ1-2, with D unclear. Looked up from germline, CDR1 is KGHSH and CDR2 is LQKENI. Deletions cut 8 bases from V and 4 bases from J, with 14 bases between. The CDR3 is made up of 13 amino acids. The CDR3 DNA reads TGTGCCAGCCCGGGTTGGGTAGCCTATGGCTACACCTTC. Amino acid sequence: CASPGWVAYGYTF.

The chain recombines TRBV19 with TRBJ1-2; 8 bases agree with TRBD1. CDR1 and CDR2 (germline): LNHDA, SQIVND (reference sequence). After removal of 4 bases from V and 2 bases from J, the junction contained 9 bases not matched to a gene. CDR3 length equals 16 residues. CDR3 amino acids: CASSTGGSGLNYGYTF. In DNA, the CDR3 is TGTGCCAGTAGTACAGGGGGCTCCGGACTAAACTATGGCTACACCTTC. Variable domain in full (rest from reference TRBV19 and TRBJ1-2): DGGITQSPKYLFRKEGQNVTLSCEQNLNHDAMYWYRQDPGQGLRLIYYSQIVNDFQKGDIAEGYSVSREKKESFPLTVTSAQKNPTAFYLCASSTGGSGLNYGYTFGSGTRLTVV.

This clone was detected only once. This CDR3 reads CASSIDHGRSYGYTF. The DNA for the CDR3 is TGTGCCAGTAGTATAGATCACGGCAGATCCTATGGCTACACCTTC. V gene TRBV19 combines with J gene TRBJ1-2; D not certain. Germline V lookup: CDR1 LNHDA, CDR2 SQIVND (reference sequence). The CDR3 is made up of 15 amino acids. V was cut by 0 bases and J by 4 bases, with 12 bases left in between.

The rearrangement uses TRBV2 and TRBJ1-2, with a possible D match to TRBD1 (5 bases). Per germline, CDR1 SNHLY and CDR2 FYNNEI. The CDR3 runs to 14 residues. V lost 7 bases, J lost 1 base, and 13 bases lay in between. In DNA, the CDR3 is TGTGCCAGCACCATCACGGGGGGTAACTATGGCTACACCTTC. Residues: CASTITGGNYGYTF.

The chain is built from TRBV2 and TRBJ1-2; 8 nucleotides line up with TRBD1. The CDR3 has 13 amino acids. The V and J ends lost 6 bases and 6 bases, in that order; junction bases with no gene match: 6. Germline loops: CDR1 SNHLY, CDR2 FYNNEI. The CDR3 DNA sequence: TGTGCCAGCAGGCCTCCAGGGGGCAATGGCTACACCTTC. Translation: CASRPPGGNGYTF.

This sequence joins TRBV6-2 or TRBV6-3 and TRBJ2-2, with 12 bases lining up with TRBD2. With 4 bases clipped from V and 4 bases from J, the junction kept 4 bases outside the gene matches. CDR1 MNHEY and CDR2 SVGEGT come from the germline V gene. The CDR3 is made up of 16 amino acids. CDR3 bases: TGTGCCAGCAGTTTAGGACTAGCGGGGTTCACCGGGGAGCTGTTTTTT. This translates into CASSLGLAGFTGELFF.

The V and J genes are TRBV18 and TRBJ2-1; 7 positions match TRBD1. This CDR3 spans 17 amino acids. The germline V gene has CDR1 KGHSH and CDR2 LQKENI. J was trimmed by 2 bases and V by 3 bases; bases with no gene match: 10. As DNA, the CDR3 is TGTGCCAGCTCACCCGAAGTACAGGGGACCACCTACAATGAGCAGTTCTTC. Its translation is CASSPEVQGTTYNEQFF. Combining the CDR3 with reference TRBV18 and TRBJ2-1 gives the whole variable domain NAGVMQNPRHLVRRRGQEARLRCSPMKGHSHVYWYRQLPEEGLKFMVYLQKENIIDESGMPKERFSAEFPKEGPSILRIQQVVRGDSAAYFCASSPEVQGTTYNEQFFGPGTRLTVL.

The chain combines TRBV11-2 with TRBJ1-1; perhaps TRBD1 as D (6 bases). Germline values: CDR1 SGHAT, CDR2 FQNNGV. Trimming removed 8 bases at V and 4 bases at J, with 14 bases between. This CDR3 is 13 amino acids long. The CDR3 coding sequence is TGTGCCAGCGGAGGACAGACTCCCACTGAAGCTTTCTTT. The encoded protein is CASGGQTPTEAFF. Based on the CDR3 plus reference TRBV11-2 and TRBJ1-1, the full variable domain is EAGVAQSPRYKIIEKRQSVAFWCNPISGHATLYWYQQILGQGPKLLIQFQNNGVVDDSQLPKDRFSAERLKGVDSTLKIQPAKLEDSAVYLCASGGQTPTEAFFGQGTRLTVV.

J is TRBJ1-2 and V is TRBV19, with TRBD1 as a possible D gene (6 bases). Trimming cost V 5 bases and J 6 bases, with 13 bases left between them. The CDR3 consists of 13 residues. Germline values: CDR1 LNHDA, CDR2 SQIVND (reference sequence). The CDR3: CASSAFPGDGYTF. The CDR3 DNA is TGTGCCAGTAGTGCCTTTCCAGGGGATGGCTACACCTTC.

This rearrangement joins TRBV15 to TRBJ1-3, with D perhaps matching TRBD1 (5 bases). Germline loops: CDR1 LNHNV, CDR2 YYDKDF (reference sequence). Trimming pared 3 bases from V and 0 bases from J, leaving 6 bases between. CDR3 length equals 14 residues. The CDR3 coding sequence is TGTGCCACCAGCAGGGGGGTCTCTGGAAACACCATATATTTT. It is translated as CATSRGVSGNTIYF.

This chain joins TRBV7-9 and TRBJ2-1; 9 bases align to TRBD2. Germline V gene data show CDR1 as SEHNR and CDR2 as FQNEAQ (reference sequence). Germline trimming cut 3 bases from V and 2 bases from J; bases unmatched to any gene: 5. The CDR3 covers 16 residues. CDR3 region: CASSLALAGTYNEQFF. For the CDR3, the DNA is TGTGCCAGCAGCTTGGCCCTAGCGGGAACCTACAATGAGCAGTTCTTC. Full variable domain (rest looked up from reference TRBV7-9 and TRBJ2-1): DTGVSQNPRHKITKRGQNVTFRCDPISEHNRLYWYRQTLGQGPEFLTYFQNEAQLEKSRLLSDRFSAERPKGSFSTLEIQRTEQGDSAMYLCASSLALAGTYNEQFFGPGTRLTVL.

This chain links TRBV6-6 with TRBJ2-7; maybe TRBD2 (5 bases). There are 13 residues in the CDR3. Trimming cost V 2 bases and J 3 bases, with 8 bases left between them. Germline V lookup: CDR1 MNHNY, CDR2 SVGAGI (reference sequence). In DNA form, the CDR3 reads TGTGCCAGCAGTTACGGACTGGGCTACGAGCAGTACGTC. This codes for CASSYGLGYEQYV.

The J gene is TRBJ1-1, the V gene TRBV4-3; D is uncertain. V was trimmed by 6 bases and J by 5 bases, leaving 13 bases between them. This CDR3 contains 13 residues. Germline loops: CDR1 LGHNA, CDR2 YSLEER. The CDR3, as DNA: TGCGCCAGCAGTCCTGGATTTAGGACTGAAGCTTTCTTT. Its protein product is CASSPGFRTEAFF.

V gene TRBV3-1 (or the pseudogene TRBV3-2) combines with J gene TRBJ2-1; D unclear. With 8 bases removed from V and 0 bases from J, the gap between germline ends came to 5 bases. Germline V gives CDR1 LGHDT, CDR2 YNNKEL (reference sequence). CDR3 size: 12 residues. The CDR3 DNA is TGTGCCAGCGGCCTCTCCTACAATGAGCAGTTCTTC. It encodes CASGLSYNEQFF.

The rearrangement uses TRBV5-1 and TRBJ2-3, with a weak D call TRBD2 (6 bases). Germline V gene sequence: CDR1 SGHRS, CDR2 YFSETQ. V was trimmed by 5 bases and J by 15 bases, leaving 19 bases between them. The CDR3 extends over 12 amino acids. CDR3 region: CASRPEEGPPYF. The CDR3 DNA is TGCGCCAGCAGACCCGAGGAGGGGCCCCCATATTTT. Combining the CDR3 with reference TRBV5-1 and TRBJ2-3 gives the whole variable domain KAGVTQTPRYLIKTRGQQVTLSCSPISGHRSVSWYQQTPGQGLQFLFEYFSETQRNKGNFPGRFSGRQFSNSRSEMNVSTLELGDSALYLCASRPEEGPPYFGPGTRLTVL.

The CDR3 sequence is CASSFTGASGANVLTF. Written as DNA, the CDR3 is TGTGCCAGCAGTTTCACAGGGGCCTCTGGGGCCAACGTCCTGACTTTC. This chain connects TRBV6-6 to TRBJ2-6, with 7 bases lining up with TRBD1. With 4 bases clipped from V and 0 bases from J, the junction kept 3 bases outside the gene matches. CDR3 length: 16 amino acids. From germline, CDR1 is MNHNY and CDR2 SVGAGI (reference sequence).

This clone appeared a few times. CDR3 region: CASSGGGYQPQHF. The CDR3 nucleotides read TGCGCCAGCAGTGGGGGCGGTTATCAGCCCCAGCATTTT. The V gene is TRBV10-2, the J gene TRBJ1-5; a possible D gene is TRBD1 (5 bases). The CDR3 sequence is 13 residues long. CDR1 is WSHSY and CDR2 is SAAADI in the germline V gene. Trimming shortened V by 4 bases and J by 5 bases, and 9 bases separated the two germline ends.

This rearrangement joins TRBV7-2 to TRBJ1-1, with D possibly being TRBD1 (6 bases). V was trimmed by 4 bases and J by 6 bases, leaving 12 bases between them. Germline CDR1 reads SGHTA; CDR2 reads FQGNSA. The CDR3 has 13 residues. The CDR3 sequence: CASSSRQVAEAFF. The CDR3 region has the DNA TGTGCCAGCAGCTCAAGACAGGTAGCTGAAGCTTTCTTT.